This TCR beta chain is from a study of T-cell reconstitution after alpha-beta-depleted transplantation in children. A TCRbeta library incorporating unique molecular identifiers was prepared. TCRdb analysed the PCR reads with MiXCR anew, one entry per CDR3 protein. The sample has around 420,000 distinct CDR3 sequences; around 15% are singletons. Per the germline V gene, CDR1 is DFQATT and CDR2 is SNEGSKA (reference sequence). V lost 6 bases and J 1 base, leaving 19 bases between the germline ends. This CDR3 has 15 residues. This clonotype was counted at least ten times. Its antigen remains unidentified. The study's findings and limits: Alpha-beta T cells present about two months after transplant were reported to originate from several hundred expanded graft clones. A year had passed since transplant, and T-cell counts and diversity by then came mostly from newly produced T cells.

Here the sequenced sample was PBMCs, mostly from graft donor cells, taken 360 days after TCRalphabeta/CD19-depleted stem cell transplant. J is TRBJ2-7 and V is TRBV20-1, with a weak D call TRBD1 (6 bases). This clonotype originated in a boy in the first two years of life who had a stem cell transplant for Wiskott-Aldrich syndrome, so the T cells may come from the graft donor. CDR3 nucleotide sequence: TGCAGTGCGGCCCGAGGAACAGGGACGTCCTACGAGCAGTACTTC. Translation: CSAARGTGTSYEQYF.